This TCR beta chain comes out of a study of blood T cell repertoires in COVID-19. As for the study in general: Sources were T cells, B-cell-depleted T cells, or PBMCs; the material itself was cDNA or gDNA.

Sequencing used immunoSEQ multiplex PCR; TCRdb keeps in-frame clones, though not all of them. The sample consists of some 240,000 clones, around 83% of them appearing once. Germline assignment: CDR1 MGHRA and CDR2 YSYEKL. Trimming stripped 2 bases from V and 0 bases from J, with 20 bases between. The CDR3 runs to 18 residues. Within 2 weeks of study entry, exposed participants had contacted a PCR-confirmed or clinician-diagnosed COVID-19 case. The rearrangement links TRBV4-1 to TRBJ2-7; a possible D gene is TRBD2 (7 bases). Sequenced: PBMCs or T cells enriched from blood (not recorded which). The TCR sequence derives from a woman aged 45 to 65 who had been exposed to COVID-19. CDR3 bases: TGCGCCAGCAGCCAACTGTTAGGGGGGGCGTACCGCTCCTACGAGCAGTACTTC. It codes for CASSQLLGGAYRSYEQYF.